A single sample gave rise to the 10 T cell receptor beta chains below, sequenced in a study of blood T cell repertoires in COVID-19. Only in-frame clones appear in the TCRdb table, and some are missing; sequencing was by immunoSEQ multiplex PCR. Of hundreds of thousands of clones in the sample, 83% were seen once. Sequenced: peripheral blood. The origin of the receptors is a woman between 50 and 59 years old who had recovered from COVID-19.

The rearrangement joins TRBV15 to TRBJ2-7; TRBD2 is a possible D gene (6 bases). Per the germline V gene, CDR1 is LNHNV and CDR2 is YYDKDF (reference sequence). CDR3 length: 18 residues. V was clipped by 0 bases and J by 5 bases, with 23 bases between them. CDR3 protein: CATSRDGTGGAGWHEQYF. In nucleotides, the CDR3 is TGTGCCACCAGCAGAGATGGGACCGGGGGTGCAGGGTGGCACGAGCAGTACTTC.

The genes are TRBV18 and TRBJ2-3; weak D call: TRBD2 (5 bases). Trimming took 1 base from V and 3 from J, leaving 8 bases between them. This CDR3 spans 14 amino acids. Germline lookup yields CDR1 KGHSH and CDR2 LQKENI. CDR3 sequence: CASSPLSVTDTQYF. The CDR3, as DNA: TGTGCCAGCTCACCACTTAGCGTTACAGATACGCAGTATTTT.

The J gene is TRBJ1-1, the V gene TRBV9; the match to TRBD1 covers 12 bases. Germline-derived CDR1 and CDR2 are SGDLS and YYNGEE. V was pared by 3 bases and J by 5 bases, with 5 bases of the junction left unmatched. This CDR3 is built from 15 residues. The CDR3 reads CASSGGDRGRTEAFF. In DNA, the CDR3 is TGTGCCAGCAGCGGTGGGGACAGGGGGCGGACTGAAGCTTTCTTT.

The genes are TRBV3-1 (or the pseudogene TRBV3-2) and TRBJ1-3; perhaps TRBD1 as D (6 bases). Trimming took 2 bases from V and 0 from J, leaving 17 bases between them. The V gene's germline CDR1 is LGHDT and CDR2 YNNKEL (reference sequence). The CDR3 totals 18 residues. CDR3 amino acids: CASSQPRGMSGSGNTIYF. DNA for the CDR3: TGTGCCAGCAGCCAACCCAGGGGAATGTCTGGCTCTGGAAACACCATATATTTT.

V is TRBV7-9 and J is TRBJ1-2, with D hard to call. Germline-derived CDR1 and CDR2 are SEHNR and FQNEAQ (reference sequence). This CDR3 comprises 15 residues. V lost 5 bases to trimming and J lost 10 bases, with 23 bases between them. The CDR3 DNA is TGTGCCAGCAGCCCGTCGACCCTCGTCTTGGGAGTCTACACCTTC. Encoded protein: CASSPSTLVLGVYTF.

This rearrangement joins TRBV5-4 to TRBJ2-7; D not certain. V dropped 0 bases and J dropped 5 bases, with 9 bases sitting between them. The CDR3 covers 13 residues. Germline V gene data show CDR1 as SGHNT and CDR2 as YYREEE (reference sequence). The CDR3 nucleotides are TGTGCCAGCAGCTTGGTTGGCGGCGACGAGCAGTACTTC. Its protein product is CASSLVGGDEQYF.

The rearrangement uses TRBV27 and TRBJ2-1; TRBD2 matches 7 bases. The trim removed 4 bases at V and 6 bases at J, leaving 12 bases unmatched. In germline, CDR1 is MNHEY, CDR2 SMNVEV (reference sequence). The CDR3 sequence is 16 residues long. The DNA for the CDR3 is TGTGCCAGCAGTTCTCAACTTGCTAGCGGTCTCAATGAGCAGTTCTTC. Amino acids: CASSSQLASGLNEQFF.

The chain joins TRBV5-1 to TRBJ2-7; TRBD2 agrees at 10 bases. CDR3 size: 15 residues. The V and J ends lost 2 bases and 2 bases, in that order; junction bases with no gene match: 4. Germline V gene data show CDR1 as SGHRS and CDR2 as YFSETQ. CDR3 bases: TGCGCCAGCAGCTTATCAGCGGGAGGGACCTACGAGCAGTACTTC. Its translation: CASSLSAGGTYEQYF.

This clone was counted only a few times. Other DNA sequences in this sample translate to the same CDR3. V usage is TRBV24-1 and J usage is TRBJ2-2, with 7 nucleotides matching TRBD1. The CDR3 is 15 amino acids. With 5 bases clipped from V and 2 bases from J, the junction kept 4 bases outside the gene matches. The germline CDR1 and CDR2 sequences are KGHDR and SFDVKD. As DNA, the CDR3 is TGTGCCACCAGTGGTCGGACAGGAAACACCGGGGAGCTGTTTTTT. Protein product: CATSGRTGNTGELFF.

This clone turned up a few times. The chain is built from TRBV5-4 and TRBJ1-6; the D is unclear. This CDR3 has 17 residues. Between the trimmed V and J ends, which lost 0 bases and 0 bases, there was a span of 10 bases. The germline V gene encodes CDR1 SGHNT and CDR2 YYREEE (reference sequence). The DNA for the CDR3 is TGTGCCAGCAGCTTGGGGACTCCTCACTCCTATAATTCACCCCTCCACTTT. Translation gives CASSLGTPHSYNSPLHF.